This TCR beta chain is drawn from a study of response to subunit inactivated influenza vaccine. Via MiXCR, TCRdb re-called the RT-PCR reads, giving one row per CDR3 protein. The sample carries over 400,000 distinct CDR3 sequences, about a tenth recorded once. Study-level results: The authors proposed limited new T cell recruitment per seasonal influenza vaccination.

Germline V lookup: CDR1 DFQATT, CDR2 SNEGSKA (reference sequence). V was clipped by 5 bases and J by 1 base, with 17 bases between them. This CDR3 spans 15 amino acids. This clonotype occurred many times. The antigen remains unidentified. Sequencing was performed on PBMCs from blood, taken about 6 weeks after vaccination. This sequence was found in a man in his forties or fifties who received an inactivated influenza vaccine. The chain links TRBV20-1 to TRBJ1-1; D might be TRBD1 (5 bases). The CDR3 coding sequence is TGCAGTGCTCCCCCACCGGGACGGTGGAACACTGAAGCTTTCTTT. Translating it yields CSAPPPGRWNTEAFF.